This T cell receptor beta chain was documented in a study of CD8 T cells in ankylosing spondylitis. The study, taken as a whole, reports: Disease-linked clones were reportedly significantly enriched in matched ankylosing spondylitis synovial fluid. Seemingly characteristic of ankylosing spondylitis blood was a TCR beta motif consisting of eight highly homologous variants. Both synovial fluid and blood in reactive arthritis had previously been reported to carry some motif variants.

Germline V gene sequence: CDR1 KGHSH, CDR2 LQKENI. The CDR3 runs to 16 residues. Trimming removed 3 bases from V and 5 bases from J; junction bases left unmatched: 11. TCRdb called the 5' RACE reads again in MiXCR, with one record for every CDR3 protein. The data contain over 450,000 distinct CDR3 sequences, approximately 11% of them seen just once; the ten biggest clones take up nearly 7%. In the case of this clonotype: What it recognizes is unknown.

Sequencing was carried out using blood, either unsorted or a sorted T cell fraction (not recorded which). The chain couples TRBV18 to TRBJ2-3, with 7 bases fitting TRBD2. This clonotype was obtained from a male donor with ankylosing spondylitis. CDR3 bases: TGTGCCAGCTCACCTGGGAGGGCCGGTAACATAGATACGCAGTATTTT. It translates to CASSPGRAGNIDTQYF.